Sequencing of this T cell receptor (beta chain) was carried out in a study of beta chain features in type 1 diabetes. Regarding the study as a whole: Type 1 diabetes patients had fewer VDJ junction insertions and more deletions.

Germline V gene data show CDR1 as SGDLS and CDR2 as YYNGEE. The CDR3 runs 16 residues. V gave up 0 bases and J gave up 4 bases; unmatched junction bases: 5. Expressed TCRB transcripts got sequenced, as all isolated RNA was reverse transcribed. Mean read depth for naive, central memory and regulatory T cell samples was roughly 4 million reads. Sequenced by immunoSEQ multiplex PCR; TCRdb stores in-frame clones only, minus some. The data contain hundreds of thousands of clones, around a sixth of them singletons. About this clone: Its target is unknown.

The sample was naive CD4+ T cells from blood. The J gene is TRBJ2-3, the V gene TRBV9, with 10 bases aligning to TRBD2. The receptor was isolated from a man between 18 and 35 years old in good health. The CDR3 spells CASSVASGSLADTQYF. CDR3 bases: TGTGCCAGCAGCGTAGCTAGCGGGAGTCTCGCAGATACGCAGTATTTT.